The clone carrying this T cell receptor (beta chain) was seen only once. Its antigen is unknown. This record belongs to a study of CD8 T cells in Susac syndrome. Random hexamers primed reverse transcription of about 0.5 to 1 ug RNA. The authors amplified TCR beta CDR3 across 54 Vbeta and 13 Jbeta using immunoSEQ multiplex PCR. TCRdb re-called the immunoSEQ multiplex PCR reads through MiXCR, storing one row per CDR3 protein. The sample consists of a few hundred thousand distinct CDR3 sequences, roughly nine tenths of them appearing once. Sequencing of TCR beta, carried out with a high-throughput approach, was applied to CD8+ and CD4+ T cells from the blood. The study used treatment-naive patients who had stable or active relapsing-remitting disease as multiple sclerosis controls. General study points: As the study acknowledged, the number of individuals in its TCR sequencing and HLA analysis was relatively small.

The CDR3 extends over 15 amino acids. Germline-derived CDR1 and CDR2 are SEHNR and FQNEAQ (reference sequence). Trimming shortened V by 1 base and J by 9 bases, and 18 bases separated the two germline ends. The receptor was isolated from a human donor with multiple sclerosis. The specimen was CD4+ T cells from PBMCs. This chain joins TRBV7-9 and TRBJ2-5, with D perhaps TRBD2 (6 bases). CDR3 in DNA: TGTGCCAGCAGCTTAGGGGTGGCGGTTCCGGGGGCCCAGTACTTC. The encoded protein is CASSLGVAVPGAQYF.